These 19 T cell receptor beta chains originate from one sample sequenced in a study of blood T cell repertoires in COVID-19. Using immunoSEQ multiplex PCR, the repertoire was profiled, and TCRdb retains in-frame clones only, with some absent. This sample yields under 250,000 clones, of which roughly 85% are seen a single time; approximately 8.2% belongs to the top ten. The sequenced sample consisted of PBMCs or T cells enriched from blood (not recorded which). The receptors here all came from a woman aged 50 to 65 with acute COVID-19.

The CDR3 coding sequence is TGTGCCATCAATCTAAACGGGGAGCTGTTTTTT. The encoded protein is CAINLNGELFF. This rearrangement joins TRBV10-3 to TRBJ2-2; D gene uncertain. Germline lookup yields CDR1 ENHRY and CDR2 SYGVKD. V lost 7 bases, J lost 7 bases, and 7 bases lay in between. The CDR3 contains 11 residues.

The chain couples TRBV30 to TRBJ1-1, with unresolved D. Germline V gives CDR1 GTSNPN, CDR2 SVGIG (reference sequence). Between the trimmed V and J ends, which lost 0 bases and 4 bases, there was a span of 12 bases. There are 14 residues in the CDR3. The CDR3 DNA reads TGTGCCTGGAGTGTAATCCAGGCTGCCACTGAAGCTTTCTTT. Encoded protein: CAWSVIQAATEAFF.

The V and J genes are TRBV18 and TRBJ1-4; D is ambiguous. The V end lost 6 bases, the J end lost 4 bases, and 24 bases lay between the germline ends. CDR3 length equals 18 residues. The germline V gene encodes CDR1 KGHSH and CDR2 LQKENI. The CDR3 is CASSLTTPGVGVNEKLFF. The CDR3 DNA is TGTGCCAGCTCTCTCACTACCCCCGGAGTAGGAGTTAATGAAAAACTGTTTTTT. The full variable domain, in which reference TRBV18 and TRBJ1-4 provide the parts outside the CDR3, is NAGVMQNPRHLVRRRGQEARLRCSPMKGHSHVYWYRQLPEEGLKFMVYLQKENIIDESGMPKERFSAEFPKEGPSILRIQQVVRGDSAAYFCASSLTTPGVGVNEKLFFGSGTQLSVL.

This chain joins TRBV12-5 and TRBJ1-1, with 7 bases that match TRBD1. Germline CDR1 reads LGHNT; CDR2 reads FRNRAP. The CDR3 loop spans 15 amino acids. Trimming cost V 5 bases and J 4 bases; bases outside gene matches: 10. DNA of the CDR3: TGTGCTAGTGGTCTCTACAGGGGAGGCGGCACTGAAGCTTTCTTT. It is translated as CASGLYRGGGTEAFF.

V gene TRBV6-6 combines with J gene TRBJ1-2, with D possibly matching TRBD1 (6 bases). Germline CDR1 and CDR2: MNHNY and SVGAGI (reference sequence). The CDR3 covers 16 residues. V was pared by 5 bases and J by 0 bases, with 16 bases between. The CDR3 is CASSNLDRVPNYGYTF. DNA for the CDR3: TGTGCCAGCAGTAACCTGGACAGAGTACCTAACTATGGCTACACCTTC.

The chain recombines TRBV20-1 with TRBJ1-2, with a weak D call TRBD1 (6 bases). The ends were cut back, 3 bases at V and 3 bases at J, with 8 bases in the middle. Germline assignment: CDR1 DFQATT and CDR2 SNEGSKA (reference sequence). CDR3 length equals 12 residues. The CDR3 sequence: CSASNRDYGYTF. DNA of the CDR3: TGCAGTGCTAGTAACAGGGACTATGGCTACACCTTC.

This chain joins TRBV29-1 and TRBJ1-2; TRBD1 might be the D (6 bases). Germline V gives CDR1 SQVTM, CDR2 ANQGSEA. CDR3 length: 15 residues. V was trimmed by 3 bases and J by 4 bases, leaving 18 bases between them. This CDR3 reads CSVDNRAGVGYGYTF. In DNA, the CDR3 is TGCAGCGTTGATAACAGGGCGGGAGTAGGCTATGGCTACACCTTC.

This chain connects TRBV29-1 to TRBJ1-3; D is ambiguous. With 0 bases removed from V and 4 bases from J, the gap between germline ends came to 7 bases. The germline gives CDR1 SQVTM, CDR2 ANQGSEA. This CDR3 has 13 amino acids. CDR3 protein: CSVEDLSGNTIYF. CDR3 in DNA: TGCAGCGTTGAAGATCTGAGCGGAAACACCATATATTTT.

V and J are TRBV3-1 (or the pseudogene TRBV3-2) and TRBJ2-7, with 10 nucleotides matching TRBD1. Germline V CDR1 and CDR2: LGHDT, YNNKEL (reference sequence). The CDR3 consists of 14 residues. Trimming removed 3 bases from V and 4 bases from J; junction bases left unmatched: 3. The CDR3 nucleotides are TGTGCCAGCAGCCAGGGGGACAGGGGATACGAGCAGTACTTC. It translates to CASSQGDRGYEQYF.

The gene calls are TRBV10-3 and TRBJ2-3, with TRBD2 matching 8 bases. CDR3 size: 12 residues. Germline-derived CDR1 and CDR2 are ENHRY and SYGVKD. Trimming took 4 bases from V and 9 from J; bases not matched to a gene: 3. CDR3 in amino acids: CAISGASGTQYF. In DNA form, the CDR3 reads TGTGCCATCAGTGGGGCTAGCGGGACGCAGTATTTT.

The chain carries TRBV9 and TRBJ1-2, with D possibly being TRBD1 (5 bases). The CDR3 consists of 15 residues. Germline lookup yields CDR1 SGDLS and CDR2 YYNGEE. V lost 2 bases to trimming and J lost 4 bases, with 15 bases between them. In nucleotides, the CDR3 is TGTGCCAGCAGCGTTACGTCGGGGGGAAGCTATGGCTACACCTTC. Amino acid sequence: CASSVTSGGSYGYTF.

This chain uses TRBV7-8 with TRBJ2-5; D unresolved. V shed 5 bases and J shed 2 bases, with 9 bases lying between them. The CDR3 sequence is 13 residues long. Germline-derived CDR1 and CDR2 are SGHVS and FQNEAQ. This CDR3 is CASSPTTQETQYF. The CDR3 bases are TGTGCCAGCAGCCCGACAACGCAAGAGACCCAGTACTTC.

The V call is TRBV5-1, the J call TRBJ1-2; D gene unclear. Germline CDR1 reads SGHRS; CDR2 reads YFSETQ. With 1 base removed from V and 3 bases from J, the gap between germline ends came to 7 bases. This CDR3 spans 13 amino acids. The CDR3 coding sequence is TGCGCCAGCAGCTTGTCAGAGGACTATGGCTACACCTTC. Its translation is CASSLSEDYGYTF.

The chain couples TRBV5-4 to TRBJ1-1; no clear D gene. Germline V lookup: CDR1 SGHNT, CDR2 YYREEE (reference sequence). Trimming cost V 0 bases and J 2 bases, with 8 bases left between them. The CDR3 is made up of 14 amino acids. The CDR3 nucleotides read TGTGCCAGCAGCTTGGGAGGGTTTAACACTGAAGCTTTCTTT. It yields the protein CASSLGGFNTEAFF.

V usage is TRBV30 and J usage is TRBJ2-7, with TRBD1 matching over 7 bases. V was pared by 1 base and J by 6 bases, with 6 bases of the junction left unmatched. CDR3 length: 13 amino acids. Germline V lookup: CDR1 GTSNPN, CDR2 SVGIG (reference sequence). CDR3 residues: CAWSAGTAIEQYF. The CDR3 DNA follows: TGTGCCTGGAGTGCCGGGACAGCGATCGAGCAGTACTTC. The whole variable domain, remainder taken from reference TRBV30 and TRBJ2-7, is SQTIHQWPATLVQPVGSPLSLECTVEGTSNPNLYWYRQAAGRGLQLLFYSVGIGQISSEVPQNLSASRPQDRQFILSSKKLLLSDSGFYLCAWSAGTAIEQYFGPGTRLTVT.

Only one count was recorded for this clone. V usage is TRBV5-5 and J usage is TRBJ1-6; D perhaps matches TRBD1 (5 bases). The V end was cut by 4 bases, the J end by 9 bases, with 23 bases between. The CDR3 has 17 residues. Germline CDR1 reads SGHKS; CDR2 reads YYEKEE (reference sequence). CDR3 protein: CASSRDPPGRETSPLHF. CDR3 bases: TGTGCCAGCAGCCGAGACCCGCCGGGACGGGAGACTTCACCCCTCCACTTT.

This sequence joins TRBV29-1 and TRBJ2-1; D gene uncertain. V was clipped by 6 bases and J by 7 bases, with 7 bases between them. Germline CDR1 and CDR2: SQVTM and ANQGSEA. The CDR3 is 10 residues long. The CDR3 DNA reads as TGCAGCGTCCGACAAAATGAGCAGTTCTTC. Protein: CSVRQNEQFF.

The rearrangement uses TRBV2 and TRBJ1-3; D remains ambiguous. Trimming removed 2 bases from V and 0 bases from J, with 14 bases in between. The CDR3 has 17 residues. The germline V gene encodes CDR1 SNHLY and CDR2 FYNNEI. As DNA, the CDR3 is TGTGCCAGCAGTGAAATGGCGGGCGGGAGCTCTGGAAACACCATATATTTT. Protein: CASSEMAGGSSGNTIYF.

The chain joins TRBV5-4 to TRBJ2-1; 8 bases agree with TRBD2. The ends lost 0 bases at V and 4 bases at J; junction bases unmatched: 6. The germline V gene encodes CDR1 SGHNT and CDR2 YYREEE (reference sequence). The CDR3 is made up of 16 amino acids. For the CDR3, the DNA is TGTGCCAGCAGCTTGGTAGGAGCGGGGGAATACAATGAGCAGTTCTTC. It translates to CASSLVGAGEYNEQFF.